This T cell receptor (beta chain) was obtained from a study of neoadjuvant nivolumab and ipilimumab in lung cancer. The repertoire was sequenced with immunoSEQ multiplex PCR; TCRdb's copy has only in-frame clones and lacks some. The sample lists fewer than 40,000 clones, nearly 90% occurring once. The CDR3 runs 14 residues. CDR1 is SQVTM and CDR2 is ANQGSEA in the germline V gene. The V end was cut by 6 bases, the J end by 3 bases, with 18 bases between. Sequences were derived from peripheral blood, sampled before neoadjuvant nivolumab, alone or with ipilimumab. The receptor was derived from an adult with non-small cell lung cancer. V is TRBV29-1 and J is TRBJ2-7; D perhaps matches TRBD2 (6 bases). Written as DNA, the CDR3 is TGCAGCGTCACCCTGACGGGAGCCTACTACGAGCAGTACTTC. Protein sequence: CSVTLTGAYYEQYF.